The 7 T cell receptor beta chains below all came from one sample that was sequenced in a study of T cells in Graves' hyperthyroidism and ophthalmopathy. Amplification targeted TCR beta CDR3 regions from RNA transcripts. HTBI primers were used for first-round RT-PCR of the TCR CDR3. One entry per CDR3 protein results from TCRdb running MiXCR on the multiplex PCR reads. This table has about 420,000 distinct CDR3 sequences, roughly an eighth appearing once. The sample comprised blood. All receptors come from a woman aged 18-35 years with Graves' hyperthyroidism.

The chain carries TRBV7-9 and TRBJ2-7, with D tentatively TRBD2 (5 bases). In germline, CDR1 is SEHNR, CDR2 FQNEAQ (reference sequence). V was trimmed by 1 base and J by 2 bases, leaving 18 bases between them. The CDR3 is 17 residues long. CDR3 residues: CASSLVGSMDMPYEQYF. CDR3 DNA sequence: TGTGCCAGCAGCTTAGTAGGGAGTATGGATATGCCCTACGAGCAGTACTTC.

The rearrangement links TRBV12-5 to TRBJ2-3, with D perhaps matching TRBD2 (6 bases). V was pared by 0 bases and J by 2 bases, with 21 bases between. Germline V lookup: CDR1 LGHNT, CDR2 FRNRAP. CDR3 length: 19 amino acids. CDR3 DNA: TGTGCTAGTGGTTTGGTACTTTGGGGAGGTATGTCACTCACAGATACGCAGTATTTT. Protein product: CASGLVLWGGMSLTDTQYF.

There are many counts of this clonotype. The chain recombines TRBV18 with TRBJ1-3; D is unresolved. The CDR3 runs 16 residues. Germline CDR1 reads KGHSH; CDR2 reads LQKENI. Trimming removed 2 bases at V and 0 bases at J, with 11 bases between. The CDR3 spells CASSPSTPVSGNTIYF. DNA of the CDR3: TGTGCCAGCTCACCAAGTACACCCGTCTCTGGAAACACCATATATTTT. The full variable domain, in which reference TRBV18 and TRBJ1-3 provide the parts outside the CDR3, is NAGVMQNPRHLVRRRGQEARLRCSPMKGHSHVYWYRQLPEEGLKFMVYLQKENIIDESGMPKERFSAEFPKEGPSILRIQQVVRGDSAAYFCASSPSTPVSGNTIYFGEGSWLTVV.

For this clonotype: A much larger clone differs by one base, so this may be a read error. This rearrangement joins TRBV11-3 to TRBJ2-7; D uncertain. From germline, CDR1 is SGHNT and CDR2 YENEEA. CDR3 length: 14 amino acids. Between the trimmed V and J ends, which lost 6 bases and 6 bases, there was a span of 18 bases. The CDR3 DNA reads as TGTGCCAGCAGGGTTGGCCCGGACCGCTGCGAGCAGTACTTC. It yields the protein CASRVGPDRCEQYF.

This clonotype occurred many times. The rearrangement uses TRBV7-3 and TRBJ2-3; 10 positions match TRBD1. The germline gives CDR1 SGHTA, CDR2 FQGTGA. The CDR3 consists of 15 residues. The ends lost 8 bases at V and 7 bases at J; junction bases unmatched: 12. The CDR3 sequence is CASARDRGIPYTQYF. As DNA, the CDR3 is TGTGCCAGCGCTAGGGACAGGGGTATACCTTATACGCAGTATTTT.

The J gene is TRBJ2-1, the V gene TRBV19; possibly TRBD1 for D (6 bases). V was trimmed by 4 bases and J by 10 bases, leaving 11 bases between them. This CDR3 has 12 amino acids. Germline V gene data show CDR1 as LNHDA and CDR2 as SQIVND (reference sequence). CDR3 residues: CASSTTGWEQFF. The DNA for the CDR3 is TGTGCCAGTAGTACAACAGGGTGGGAGCAGTTCTTC.

There are many counts of this clonotype. This rearrangement joins TRBV7-9 to TRBJ1-2, with D tentatively TRBD1 (5 bases). This CDR3 has 13 amino acids. V lost 0 bases to trimming and J lost 7 bases, with 9 bases between them. CDR1 and CDR2 from the germline V gene are SEHNR and FQNEAQ (reference sequence). CDR3 region: CASSLAQQGGYTF. CDR3 DNA: TGTGCCAGCAGCTTAGCGCAGCAGGGTGGCTACACCTTC.